Below, 15 T cell receptor beta chains from the same sample are listed, as sequenced in a study of lymphopenia after photon versus proton radiotherapy. TCRdb's copy holds only in-frame clones and misses some; the assay was immunoSEQ multiplex PCR. The sample lists 70,000 or so clones, 85% to 95% occurring once. This sample comprised peripheral blood, obtained from a patient treated with photon-based radiotherapy. The source of these receptors is a woman between 35 and 50 years old with cholangiocarcinoma.

V gene TRBV5-1 combines with J gene TRBJ2-7; a weak D match, TRBD2 (5 bases). Germline V gene data show CDR1 as SGHRS and CDR2 as YFSETQ. V lost 3 bases and J 6 bases, leaving 16 bases between the germline ends. The CDR3 spans 14 residues. CDR3 sequence reads: CASSSNSLAIEQYF. CDR3 nucleotides: TGCGCCAGCAGCTCCAACTCTTTAGCGATCGAGCAGTACTTC.

J is TRBJ2-1 and V is TRBV27; possible D gene TRBD2, 6 bases. Germline CDR1 is MNHEY and CDR2 is SMNVEV (reference sequence). Trimming removed 7 bases from V and 7 bases from J, with 8 bases in between. The CDR3 contains 11 residues. The CDR3 loop reads CASIGTNEQFF. The CDR3 coding sequence is TGTGCCAGCATTGGGACTAATGAGCAGTTCTTC.

The rearrangement links TRBV4-2 to TRBJ1-2; D is possibly TRBD1 (5 bases). The CDR3 consists of 16 residues. V was shortened by 0 bases and J by 5 bases, with 16 bases between the two germline ends. CDR1 and CDR2 from the germline V gene are LGHNA and YNFKEQ. The CDR3 loop reads CASSQDIDGDRYGYTF. In DNA form, the CDR3 reads TGTGCCAGCAGCCAAGACATTGATGGGGACCGATATGGCTACACCTTC.

The V gene is TRBV5-1, the J gene TRBJ2-3; D uncertain. CDR3 length: 15 residues. CDR1 SGHRS and CDR2 YFSETQ come from the germline V gene. V was pared by 1 base and J by 1 base, with 10 bases between. DNA for the CDR3: TGCGCCAGCAGCTTGTTTGGTGGAGGCACAGATACGCAGTATTTT. Translation gives CASSLFGGGTDTQYF.

The genes are TRBV27 and TRBJ2-7; D perhaps matches TRBD1 (6 bases). The CDR3 contains 15 residues. Germline loops: CDR1 MNHEY, CDR2 SMNVEV (reference sequence). The V and J ends lost 3 bases and 5 bases respectively, with 17 bases between them. The CDR3 reads CASSFGPGDIHEQYF. In nucleotides, the CDR3 is TGTGCCAGCAGTTTTGGGCCCGGGGACATCCACGAGCAGTACTTC.

CDR3 in amino acids: CASSEGLGGYEQYF. In DNA form, the CDR3 reads TGCGCCAGCAGCGAGGGCCTCGGAGGTTACGAGCAGTACTTC. This rearrangement joins TRBV10-1 to TRBJ2-7; D might be TRBD2 (5 bases). V dropped 6 bases and J dropped 4 bases, with 16 bases sitting between them. Germline loops: CDR1 WNHNN, CDR2 SYGVQD (reference sequence). The CDR3 is made up of 14 amino acids.

The chain uses TRBV4-1 and TRBJ2-7; TRBD2 might be the D (6 bases). The V and J ends lost 4 bases and 0 bases respectively, with 19 bases between them. The CDR3 loop spans 17 amino acids. Germline V lookup: CDR1 MGHRA, CDR2 YSYEKL. This CDR3 reads CASSRFRVEGLSYEQYF. CDR3 DNA: TGCGCCAGCAGCCGGTTTCGGGTGGAGGGGCTCTCCTACGAGCAGTACTTC.

The gene calls are TRBV6-6 and TRBJ1-5, with D perhaps TRBD1 (6 bases). This CDR3 is built from 15 residues. The V gene's germline CDR1 is MNHNY and CDR2 SVGAGI (reference sequence). V dropped 5 bases and J dropped 5 bases, with 16 bases sitting between them. As DNA, the CDR3 is TGTGCCAGCAGTCAGGCGGGGGCCCCGGATCAGCCCCAGCATTTT. This translates into CASSQAGAPDQPQHF.

There are a few counts of this clone. The chain couples TRBV5-1 to TRBJ2-1; a possible D gene is TRBD2 (7 bases). The CDR3 is 18 amino acids. The V gene lost 4 bases and the J gene lost 6 bases, with 26 bases spanning the gap. From germline, CDR1 is SGHRS and CDR2 YFSETQ. CDR3 protein: CASSLPWGGRQGPNEQFF. CDR3 bases: TGCGCCAGCAGCCTCCCCTGGGGGGGGAGGCAGGGGCCCAATGAGCAGTTCTTC.

The chain couples TRBV6-1 to TRBJ1-1; tentative D call: TRBD1 (5 bases). Germline V gene data show CDR1 as MNHNS and CDR2 as SASEGT. The CDR3 covers 15 residues. The V gene lost 4 bases and the J gene lost 2 bases, with 14 bases spanning the gap. The CDR3 nucleotides read TGTGCCAGCAGTGGTAAGGCAGGGAGAAACACTGAAGCTTTCTTT. Its protein is CASSGKAGRNTEAFF.

This chain uses TRBV6-6 with TRBJ2-2; D is perhaps TRBD1 (6 bases). The CDR3 extends over 16 amino acids. V was cut by 2 bases and J by 3 bases, with 13 bases left in between. Germline V lookup: CDR1 MNHNY, CDR2 SVGAGI (reference sequence). In nucleotides, the CDR3 is TGTGCCAGCAGTTACCCCCCCCGACAGGACACCGGGGAGCTGTTTTTT. Its protein is CASSYPPRQDTGELFF.

V is TRBV28 and J is TRBJ1-1, with no clear D. The V gene's germline CDR1 is MDHEN and CDR2 SYDVKM. The CDR3 runs 14 residues. The V end lost 2 bases, the J end lost 1 base, and 8 bases lay between the germline ends. The CDR3 region is CASSLVTRNTEAFF. CDR3 nucleotides: TGTGCCAGCAGTTTAGTCACGCGGAACACTGAAGCTTTCTTT. Variable domain in full (rest from reference TRBV28 and TRBJ1-1): DVKVTQSSRYLVKRTGEKVFLECVQDMDHENMFWYRQDPGLGLRLIYFSYDVKMKEKGDIPEGYSVSREKKERFSLILESASTNQTSMYLCASSLVTRNTEAFFGQGTRLTVV.

This chain connects TRBV11-2 to TRBJ1-1; D is uncertain. CDR1 and CDR2 (germline): SGHAT, FQNNGV. Trimming stripped 6 bases from V and 3 bases from J, with 5 bases between. The CDR3 is 11 residues long. The CDR3: CASRGYTEAFF. The CDR3 DNA is TGTGCCAGCAGGGGATACACTGAAGCTTTCTTT.

Here the CDR3 DNA reads TGTGCCAGCAGTTACGGGACAGGGACTAGTGGCTACACCTTC. Its translation is CASSYGTGTSGYTF. The chain joins TRBV6-5 to TRBJ1-2; 9 positions match TRBD1. Trimming removed 2 bases from V and 7 bases from J; junction bases left unmatched: 5. From germline, CDR1 is MNHEY and CDR2 SVGAGI. The CDR3 has 14 amino acids.

The chain uses TRBV28 and TRBJ1-1, with D maybe TRBD1 (6 bases). V was pared by 5 bases and J by 0 bases, with 13 bases between. CDR1 is MDHEN, CDR2 SYDVKM, per germline. The CDR3 length is 15 residues. The CDR3 loop reads CASSPIGGVNTEAFF. As DNA, the CDR3 is TGTGCCAGCAGTCCAATAGGGGGGGTGAACACTGAAGCTTTCTTT. The full variable domain, completed using reference TRBV28 and TRBJ1-1, is DVKVTQSSRYLVKRTGEKVFLECVQDMDHENMFWYRQDPGLGLRLIYFSYDVKMKEKGDIPEGYSVSREKKERFSLILESASTNQTSMYLCASSPIGGVNTEAFFGQGTRLTVV.